The 18 T cell receptor beta chains presented below share a single source sample, sequenced in a study of OX40 agonist ivuxolimab in advanced cancers. The method was the immunoSEQ multiplex PCR assay. As stored in TCRdb, this immuneACCESS dataset retains in-frame rearrangements with V and J assigned. A fraction of the clones does not appear; measured against another copy, unresolved V genes explain less than half of the discrepancy, and the remainder lacks a known reason. The sample table holds roughly 20,000 clones, of which 72% were seen once. Together, the top ten hold more than 20% of the sample. The sample was CD4+ or CD8+ T cells sorted from blood, taken in a trial of the OX40 agonist ivuxolimab. These receptor sequences come from an adult with an advanced solid tumor such as melanoma, head and neck, liver or kidney cancer.

V usage is TRBV10-3 and J usage is TRBJ1-2, with 11 positions matching TRBD1. CDR1 is ENHRY, CDR2 SYGVKD, per germline. V lost 4 bases and J lost 4; bases outside the gene matches: 5. The length of the CDR3 is 15 residues. The CDR3 bases are TGTGCCATCAGTGCGGACAGGGGGCTGGTCTATGGCTACACCTTC. This encodes CAISADRGLVYGYTF.

The genes are TRBV4-1 and TRBJ2-2, with 11 bases matching TRBD2. The CDR3 is made up of 14 amino acids. V lost 8 bases, J lost 4 bases, and 3 bases stayed unmatched. CDR1 and CDR2 from the germline V gene are MGHRA and YSYEKL. CDR3 bases: TGCGCCAGCCAACTAGCGGGGGTCACCGGGGAGCTGTTTTTT. It encodes CASQLAGVTGELFF.

The rearrangement links TRBV28 to TRBJ1-4; perhaps TRBD1 as D (5 bases). CDR1 is MDHEN, CDR2 SYDVKM, per germline. The CDR3 contains 14 residues. The V end lost 6 bases, the J end lost 7 bases, and 15 bases lay between the germline ends. As DNA, the CDR3 is TGTGCCAGCAGGTCGGGGGGGATAGGTGAAAAACTGTTTTTT. Translating gives CASRSGGIGEKLFF.

The sample holds one count of this clone. The chain carries TRBV6-6 and TRBJ1-1; no definite D call. V was clipped by 6 bases and J by 0 bases, with 5 bases between them. The germline gives CDR1 MNHNY, CDR2 SVGAGI (reference sequence). The CDR3 runs 12 residues. The CDR3 loop is CASSRLNTEAFF. In DNA form, the CDR3 reads TGTGCCAGCAGCAGACTGAACACTGAAGCTTTCTTT.

V is TRBV15 and J is TRBJ2-3; D perhaps matches TRBD1 (5 bases). With 4 bases removed from V and 0 bases from J, the gap between germline ends came to 17 bases. CDR1 is LNHNV and CDR2 is YYDKDF in the germline V gene (reference sequence). The CDR3 contains 17 residues. The CDR3 DNA follows: TGTGCCACCAGCACCTTCCCCAGGGATGTGAGCACAGATACGCAGTATTTT. This gives the protein CATSTFPRDVSTDTQYF. Complete variable domain (other parts from reference TRBV15 and TRBJ2-3): DAMVIQNPRYQVTQFGKPVTLSCSQTLNHNVMYWYQQKSSQAPKLLFHYYDKDFNNEADTPDNFQSRRPNTSFCFLDIRSPGLGDTAMYLCATSTFPRDVSTDTQYFGPGTRLTVL.

In nucleotides, the CDR3 is TGTGCCAGCAGCTTAAATAGGGACCTCCAAATTGGGATGAACACTGAAGCTTTCTTT. Translation gives CASSLNRDLQIGMNTEAFF. The chain employs TRBV11-2 and TRBJ1-1; D possibly corresponds to TRBD1 (5 bases). The CDR3 loop spans 19 amino acids. Per germline, CDR1 SGHAT and CDR2 FQNNGV. V gave up 2 bases and J gave up 0 bases, with 22 bases separating them.

The gene calls are TRBV11-1 and TRBJ1-5; unclear D gene. V was trimmed by 2 bases and J by 1 base, leaving 3 bases between them. CDR1 SGHAT and CDR2 FQDESV come from the germline V gene (reference sequence). The CDR3 consists of 13 residues. CDR3 DNA sequence: TGTGCCAGCAGCTTACACAGCAATCAGCCCCAGCATTTT. Its protein product is CASSLHSNQPQHF.

Only one count was recorded for this clone. The V call is TRBV14, the J call TRBJ1-1; D unclear. The V end was cut by 4 bases, the J end by 1 base, with 10 bases between. Germline CDR1 and CDR2: SGHDN and FVKESK. This CDR3 is 14 amino acids long. The DNA for the CDR3 is TGTGCCAGCAGCCTCCGGACGGCGAACACTGAAGCTTTCTTT. Protein: CASSLRTANTEAFF.

V and J are TRBV27 and TRBJ2-7, with D possibly matching TRBD1 (8 bases). Trimming stripped 0 bases from V and 6 bases from J, with 21 bases between. Germline CDR1 reads MNHEY; CDR2 reads SMNVEV (reference sequence). The CDR3 length is 17 residues. The CDR3 coding sequence is TGTGCCAGCAGTTTATCGTTTCCCGAGGACAGGGAGGGCGAGCAGTACTTC. Its protein is CASSLSFPEDREGEQYF.

Judged by abundance, this clone is medium-sized. This chain uses TRBV5-1 with TRBJ2-7; D is uncertain. The CDR3 sequence is 15 residues long. Trimming took off 6 bases at V and 0 bases at J, with 16 bases between the two ends. The germline V gene encodes CDR1 SGHRS and CDR2 YFSETQ. CDR3 region: CASTIDTRSSYEQYF. CDR3 bases: TGCGCCAGCACCATAGACACCAGGAGCTCCTACGAGCAGTACTTC.

This clone has a handful of counts. The chain uses TRBV15 and TRBJ1-5; D gene unclear. The germline V gene encodes CDR1 LNHNV and CDR2 YYDKDF (reference sequence). Trimming pared 0 bases from V and 2 bases from J, leaving 5 bases between. This CDR3 is 14 amino acids long. This CDR3 is CATSRDGGNQPQHF. CDR3 DNA sequence: TGTGCCACCAGCAGAGATGGGGGCAATCAGCCCCAGCATTTT.

Within the sample, this clone is medium-sized (0.01 to 0.1%). This chain links TRBV6-5 with TRBJ1-1; D not certain. This CDR3 spans 12 amino acids. The ends were cut back, 5 bases at V and 1 base at J, with 5 bases in the middle. Germline V gene sequence: CDR1 MNHEY, CDR2 SVGAGI. CDR3 nucleotide sequence: TGTGCCAGCAGTAAAACGAACACTGAAGCTTTCTTT. Its translation is CASSKTNTEAFF.

The chain combines TRBV19 with TRBJ2-2; D may be TRBD1 (5 bases). CDR1 is LNHDA and CDR2 is SQIVND in the germline V gene (reference sequence). V shed 4 bases and J shed 2 bases, with 11 bases lying between them. The CDR3 is 15 amino acids. The DNA of the CDR3 is TGTGCCAGTAGTAACAGGCAATTCAACACCGGGGAGCTGTTTTTT. Translated, it gives CASSNRQFNTGELFF.

J is TRBJ2-7 and V is TRBV29-1; 8 nucleotides line up with TRBD1. The germline CDR1 and CDR2 sequences are SQVTM and ANQGSEA. The J segment lost 3 bases and the V segment lost 6 bases, leaving 7 bases of the junction unmatched. The CDR3 has 13 residues. The CDR3 nucleotides read TGCAGCGTCACGACAGGGGTTTTCTACGAGCAGTACTTC. Protein product: CSVTTGVFYEQYF.

The chain uses TRBV27 and TRBJ2-1, with 10 bases identical to TRBD2. Per the germline V gene, CDR1 is MNHEY and CDR2 is SMNVEV (reference sequence). The CDR3 spans 18 residues. J lost 5 bases, V lost 6 bases, and 16 bases had no gene match. The CDR3 DNA follows: TGTGCCAGCAGCTGGTCCCAAGATGGACTAGCGGCTAACAATGAGCAGTTCTTC. Translating gives CASSWSQDGLAANNEQFF.

The chain employs TRBV6-1 and TRBJ2-7; D tentatively fits TRBD1 or TRBD2 (6 bases each). The germline gives CDR1 MNHNS, CDR2 SASEGT. V dropped 10 bases and J dropped 0 bases, with 13 bases sitting between them. The length of the CDR3 is 13 residues. For the CDR3, the DNA is TGTGCCACCCCGCGGGACAACTCCTACGAGCAGTACTTC. It codes for CATPRDNSYEQYF.

The table lists this clone with a few counts. This chain links TRBV13 with TRBJ2-5; D call uncertain. Germline-derived CDR1 and CDR2 are PRHDT and FYEKMQ (reference sequence). The CDR3 extends over 13 amino acids. Trimming took off 1 base at V and 5 bases at J, with 8 bases between the two ends. CDR3 in amino acids: CASSLALEETQYF. In DNA form, the CDR3 reads TGTGCCAGCAGCTTAGCGCTAGAGGAGACCCAGTACTTC.

This clone has just one count. The gene calls are TRBV4-1 and TRBJ2-5; 7 nucleotides align to TRBD2. V shed 1 base and J 0 bases; nucleotides not matched to a gene: 11. The CDR3 loop spans 18 amino acids. CDR1 and CDR2 from the germline V gene are MGHRA and YSYEKL. Written as DNA, the CDR3 is TGCGCCAGCAGCCAAGTTTGGGGGGGTAGTGGGTACCAAGAGACCCAGTACTTC. It is translated as CASSQVWGGSGYQETQYF.